This TCR beta chain was sequenced for a study of CD8 T cells in Susac syndrome. General study points: In its TCR sequencing and HLA analysis, the study acknowledged that the number of individuals was relatively small.

TCR beta from blood CD8+ and CD4+ T cells was sequenced. TEMRA cells were enriched by FACS, while CD8+ and CD4+ T cells were obtained through a negative isolation that was performed magnetically. This CDR3 region has 14 residues. Trimming took off 3 bases at V and 1 base at J, with 8 bases between the two ends. Looked up from germline, CDR1 is LGHDT and CDR2 is YNNKEL (reference sequence). Points on this clonotype: What it recognizes is unknown.

Random hexamers were used to reverse transcribe the RNA input (about 0.5 to 1 ug). Multiplex PCR with immunoSEQ amplified the TCR beta CDR3 across 54 Vbeta and 13 Jbeta. MiXCR, run by TCRdb on the immunoSEQ multiplex PCR reads, gives a single entry per CDR3 protein. The data contain a few hundred thousand distinct CDR3 sequences, 95% of them singletons. The chain uses TRBV3-1 and TRBJ2-3; the D gene could be TRBD1 or TRBD2 (5 bases each). The sample taken for sequencing was CD4+ T cells from PBMCs. This TCR came from a human donor with multiple sclerosis. DNA of the CDR3: TGTGCCAGCAGCCACCGGGGCGGCACAGATACGCAGTATTTT. It translates to CASSHRGGTDTQYF.